The table lists the clone carrying this T cell receptor (beta chain) with a few counts. The target antigen is unknown. Germline CDR1 reads SGHNT; CDR2 reads YENEEA. The ends were cut back, 4 bases at V and 8 bases at J, with 21 bases in the middle. The CDR3 sequence is 16 residues long. This sample was taken from a study of PD-1 blockade in classical Hodgkin lymphoma. Study results and limitations: At baseline, newly diagnosed patients reportedly showed less TCR diversity than healthy donors.

Regarding time point: newly diagnosed, previously untreated cHL patient sample. Here immunoSEQ multiplex PCR was the method, and the copy in TCRdb shows in-frame clones only, minus some. The repertoire has 15,000 to 20,000 clones, 70% to 90% of them found once; the top ten carry less than 8.5%. Sequencing was carried out using peripheral blood mononuclear cells (PBMCs). This sequence was found in a human donor with classical Hodgkin lymphoma. This chain connects TRBV11-3 to TRBJ2-1; D is unclear. CDR3 protein: CASSSGSDSLVDEQFF. The DNA of the CDR3 is TGTGCCAGCAGCTCGGGCTCCGATTCCTTAGTCGATGAGCAGTTCTTC.